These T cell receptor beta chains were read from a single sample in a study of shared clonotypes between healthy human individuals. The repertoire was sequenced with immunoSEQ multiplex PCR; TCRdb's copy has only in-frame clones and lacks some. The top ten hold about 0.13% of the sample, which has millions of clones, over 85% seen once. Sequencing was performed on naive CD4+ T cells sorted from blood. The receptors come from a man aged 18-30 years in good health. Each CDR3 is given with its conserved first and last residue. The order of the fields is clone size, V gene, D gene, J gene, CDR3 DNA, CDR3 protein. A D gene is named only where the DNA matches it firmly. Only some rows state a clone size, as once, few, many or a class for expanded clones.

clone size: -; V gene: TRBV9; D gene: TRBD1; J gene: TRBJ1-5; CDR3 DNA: TGTGCCAGCAGCTCGGGACAGCTTAGCAATCAGCCCCAGCATTTT; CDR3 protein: CASSSGQLSNQPQHF
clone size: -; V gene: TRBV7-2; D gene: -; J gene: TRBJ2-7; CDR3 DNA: TGTGCCAGCAGCTTGGAGGGATTGGTGCAGTACTTC; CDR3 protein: CASSLEGLVQYF
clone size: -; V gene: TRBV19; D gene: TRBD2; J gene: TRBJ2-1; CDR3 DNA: TGTGCCAGTAGGCCCGGGACTAGCGGCTACAATGAGCAGTTCTTC; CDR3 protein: CASRPGTSGYNEQFF
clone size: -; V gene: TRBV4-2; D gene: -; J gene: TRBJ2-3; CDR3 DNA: TGTGCCAGCAGCCGTACAGATACGCAGTATTTT; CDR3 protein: CASSRTDTQYF
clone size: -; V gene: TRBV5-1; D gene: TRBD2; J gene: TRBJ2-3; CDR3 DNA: TGCGCCAGCAGCCTAGGCCAACTAGCGGGAAGCACAGATACGCAGTATTTT; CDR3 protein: CASSLGQLAGSTDTQYF
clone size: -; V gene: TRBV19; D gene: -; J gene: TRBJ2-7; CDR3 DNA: TGTGCCAGTAGTCCCGGGGTTACGCACGAGCAGTACTTC; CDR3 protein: CASSPGVTHEQYF
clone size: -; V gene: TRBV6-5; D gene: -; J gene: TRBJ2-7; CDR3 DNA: TGTGCCAGCAGCCGGGGGTGGACAGTTGCCTACGAGCAGTACTTC; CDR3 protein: CASSRGWTVAYEQYF
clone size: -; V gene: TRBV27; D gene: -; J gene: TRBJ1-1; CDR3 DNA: TGTGCCAGCAGTTTAGCGAACAGGGCGAGCACTGAAGCTTTCTTT; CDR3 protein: CASSLANRASTEAFF
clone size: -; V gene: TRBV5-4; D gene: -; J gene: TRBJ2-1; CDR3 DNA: TGTGCCAGCAGCTTAGGTAGCAGCTCCTACAATGAGCAGTTCTTC; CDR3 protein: CASSLGSSSYNEQFF
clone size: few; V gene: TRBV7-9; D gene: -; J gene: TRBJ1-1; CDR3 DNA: TGTGCCAGCAGCATCCGGACAGTGCGGGACACTGAAGCTTTCTTT; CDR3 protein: CASSIRTVRDTEAFF
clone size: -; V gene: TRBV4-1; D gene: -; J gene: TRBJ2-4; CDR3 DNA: TGCGCCAGCAGCCAACCCTATCGGGGGCAGGACAAAAACATTCAGTACTTC; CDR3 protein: CASSQPYRGQDKNIQYF
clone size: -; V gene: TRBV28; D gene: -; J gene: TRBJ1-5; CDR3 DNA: TGTGCCAGCAGTCAACAGAAGCATAAGGGTCAGCCCCAGCATTTT; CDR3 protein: CASSQQKHKGQPQHF
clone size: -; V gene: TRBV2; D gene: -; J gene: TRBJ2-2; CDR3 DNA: TGTGCCAGCATTAACGCAGGGCCGTCCGGGGAGCTGTTTTTT; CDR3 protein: CASINAGPSGELFF
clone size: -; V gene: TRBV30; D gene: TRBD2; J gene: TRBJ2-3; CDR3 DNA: TGTGCCTGGAGGAGGGGGGGACTAGGTCCAGATACGCAGTATTTT; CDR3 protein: CAWRRGGLGPDTQYF
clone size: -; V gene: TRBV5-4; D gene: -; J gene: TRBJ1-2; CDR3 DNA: TGTGCCAGCAGCTTGGAGGCGGCTAACTATGGCTACACCTTC; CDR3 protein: CASSLEAANYGYTF
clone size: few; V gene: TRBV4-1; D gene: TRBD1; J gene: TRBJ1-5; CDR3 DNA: TGCGCCAGCAGCCAAGATGTAACAGGGGGCAATCAGCCCCAGCATTTT; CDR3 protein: CASSQDVTGGNQPQHF
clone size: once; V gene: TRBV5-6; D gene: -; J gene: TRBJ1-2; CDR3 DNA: TGTGCCAGCAGTTTCCCCTCGCATGGCTACACCTTC; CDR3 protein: CASSFPSHGYTF
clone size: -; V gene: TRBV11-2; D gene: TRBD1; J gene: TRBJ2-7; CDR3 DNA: TGTGCCAGCAGCTTCCCGGGACAGGGGAGGAACGAGCAGTACTTC; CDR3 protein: CASSFPGQGRNEQYF
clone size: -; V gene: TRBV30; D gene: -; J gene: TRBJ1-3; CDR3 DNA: TGTGCCTGGAGTATGGCTGGGGGGAACACCATATATTTT; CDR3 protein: CAWSMAGGNTIYF
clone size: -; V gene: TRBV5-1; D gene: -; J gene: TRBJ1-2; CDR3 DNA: TGCGCCAGCAGCCAGGGCCTGAACTATGGCTACACCTTC; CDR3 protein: CASSQGLNYGYTF
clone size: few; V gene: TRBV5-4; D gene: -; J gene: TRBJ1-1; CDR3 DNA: TGTGCCAGCAGCTTCCCAGGGAACACTGAAGCTTTCTTT; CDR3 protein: CASSFPGNTEAFF
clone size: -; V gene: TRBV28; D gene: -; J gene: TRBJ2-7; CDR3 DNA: TGTGCCAGCGGAAGGACGGATCCCTACGAGCAGTACTTC; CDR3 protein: CASGRTDPYEQYF
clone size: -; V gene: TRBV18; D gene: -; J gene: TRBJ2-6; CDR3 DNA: TGTGCCAGCTCACCCTGGACAGTCTCTGGGGCCAACGTCCTGACTTTC; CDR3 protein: CASSPWTVSGANVLTF
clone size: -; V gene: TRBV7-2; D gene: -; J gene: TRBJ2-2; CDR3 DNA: TGTGCCAGCGCTGGGACGAACACCGGGGAGCTGTTTTTT; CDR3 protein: CASAGTNTGELFF
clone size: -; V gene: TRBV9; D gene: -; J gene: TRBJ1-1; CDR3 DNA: TGTGCCAGCAGCGTAATGCCCTTCGAGGCGGGATTGAACACTGAAGCTTTCTTT; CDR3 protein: CASSVMPFEAGLNTEAFF
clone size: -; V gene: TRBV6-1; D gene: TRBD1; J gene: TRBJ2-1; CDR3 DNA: TGTGCCAGCAGTGTAAGACAGGGCGGCAATGAGCAGTTCTTC; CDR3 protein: CASSVRQGGNEQFF